This T cell receptor (beta chain) was obtained from a study of shared clonotypes between healthy human individuals. Some clones are missing from TCRdb's copy, which holds only in-frame ones; the method was immunoSEQ multiplex PCR. This table has roughly 2 million clones, almost 96% appearing once. A CD45RA-negative memory subset and a CD45RA+ naive subset were separated from the CD4+ cells. Study-wide points: Four donors shared 5% to 5.5% of their naive CD4 clonotypes. Rarefaction exposed incomplete sorted-subset sequencing despite large depth.

V lost 0 bases and J lost 3; bases outside the gene matches: 1. The germline CDR1 and CDR2 sequences are SGDLS and YYNGEE. CDR3 size: 14 residues. In regard to this clone: Its antigen is unidentified. Distinct nucleotide sequences in the sample also encode this CDR3.

The receptor was isolated from a young man in good health. The chain combines TRBV9 with TRBJ2-3; TRBD2 matches at 7 bases. Sample: naive CD4+ T cells sorted from blood. The subset is: CD45RA+ positively selected. The CDR3 DNA sequence: TGTGCCAGCAGCGTAGACGGGGGGACAGATACGCAGTATTTT. Translating it yields CASSVDGGTDTQYF.